A selection of T cell receptor beta chains follows, all from one sample in a study of blood T cells in healthy people across ages. TCRdb reanalysed the 5' RACE reads using MiXCR and keeps one entry per CDR3 protein. The sample lists about 1.8 million distinct CDR3 sequences, around half occurring once. Sample: blood. The receptor source for this set is a woman aged 40 to 50 in good health. Each CDR3 is given with its conserved first and last residue. The order of the fields is V gene, J gene, clone size, D gene, CDR3 DNA, CDR3 protein. D genes are given only for firm matches. Clone size is shown for a subset of rows, as once, few, many or a class of expanded clone.

v_call: TRBV6-5
j_call: TRBJ2-1
clone_size: NA
d_call: TRBD1
cdr3_nt: TGTGCCAGCAGTTGGACAGGGCCGAATGAGCAGTTCTTC
cdr3_aa: CASSWTGPNEQFF

v_call: TRBV6-6
j_call: TRBJ1-5
clone_size: few
d_call: TRBD1
cdr3_nt: TGTGCCAGCAGTGCAAGACAGGGTAGCAATCAGCCCCAGCATTTT
cdr3_aa: CASSARQGSNQPQHF

v_call: TRBV12-3/TRBV12-4
j_call: TRBJ1-5
clone_size: NA
d_call: NA
cdr3_nt: TGTGCCAGCAGTCGGGCGGCAGGACCGAATCAGCCCCAGCATTTT
cdr3_aa: CASSRAAGPNQPQHF

v_call: TRBV5-5
j_call: TRBJ2-1
clone_size: NA
d_call: TRBD2
cdr3_nt: TGTGCCAGCAGCTTCGGGACTAGCGACTACAATGAGCAGTTCTTC
cdr3_aa: CASSFGTSDYNEQFF

v_call: TRBV5-1
j_call: TRBJ1-6
clone_size: NA
d_call: TRBD1
cdr3_nt: TGCGCCAGCAGCCAGGGGGGAGAATATAATTCACCCCTCCACTTT
cdr3_aa: CASSQGGEYNSPLHF

v_call: TRBV5-1
j_call: TRBJ1-2
clone_size: few
d_call: NA
cdr3_nt: TGCGCCAGCAGCTTACCAGAAGACGGCTACACCTTC
cdr3_aa: CASSLPEDGYTF

v_call: TRBV29-1
j_call: TRBJ2-1
clone_size: few
d_call: TRBD1
cdr3_nt: TGCAGCGCGTGGGACAGGGGGATCTATGAGCAGTTCTTC
cdr3_aa: CSAWDRGIYEQFF

v_call: TRBV11-1
j_call: TRBJ2-1
clone_size: NA
d_call: TRBD2
cdr3_nt: TGTGCCAGCAGCTCCCTCCGGGGGGATGAGCAGTTCTTC
cdr3_aa: CASSSLRGDEQFF

v_call: TRBV7-2
j_call: TRBJ1-1
clone_size: NA
d_call: NA
cdr3_nt: TGTGCCAGCAGCACTTTCACCAGGGTCTCTGAAGCTTTCTTT
cdr3_aa: CASSTFTRVSEAFF

v_call: TRBV6-1
j_call: TRBJ1-5
clone_size: NA
d_call: NA
cdr3_nt: TGTGCCAGCACTCGGCCACCTCAGCCCCAGCATTTT
cdr3_aa: CASTRPPQPQHF

v_call: TRBV4-3
j_call: TRBJ1-2
clone_size: NA
d_call: TRBD1
cdr3_nt: TGCGCCAGCAGCCCGAGGACAGGGGATAACTATGGCTACACCTTC
cdr3_aa: CASSPRTGDNYGYTF

v_call: TRBV4-1
j_call: TRBJ2-7
clone_size: NA
d_call: NA
cdr3_nt: TGCGCCAGCAGCCAAGATAGGACAGCGTTATCCTACGAGCAGTACTTC
cdr3_aa: CASSQDRTALSYEQYF

v_call: TRBV5-6
j_call: TRBJ2-3
clone_size: few
d_call: TRBD2
cdr3_nt: TGTGCCACCAAACGCGACGGACTAGCGGGGGGCACAGATACGCAGTATTTT
cdr3_aa: CATKRDGLAGGTDTQYF

v_call: TRBV12-3/TRBV12-4
j_call: TRBJ2-7
clone_size: NA
d_call: NA
cdr3_nt: TGTGCCAGCAGGAATACAGGAACCCACGAGCAGTACTTC
cdr3_aa: CASRNTGTHEQYF

v_call: TRBV7-2
j_call: TRBJ1-5
clone_size: few
d_call: TRBD1
cdr3_nt: TGTGCCAGCAGTGAACAGGGGATCAATCAGCCCCAGCATTTT
cdr3_aa: CASSEQGINQPQHF

v_call: TRBV28
j_call: TRBJ2-6
clone_size: NA
d_call: TRBD1
cdr3_nt: TGTGCCAGCAGTTTAGGGACAGTGCCCGGGGCCAACGTCCTGACTTTC
cdr3_aa: CASSLGTVPGANVLTF

v_call: TRBV7-2
j_call: TRBJ1-2
clone_size: NA
d_call: NA
cdr3_nt: TGTGCCGGCAGCCCCTGGGGCCCCTATGGCTACACCTTC
cdr3_aa: CAGSPWGPYGYTF

v_call: TRBV7-2
j_call: TRBJ1-4
clone_size: NA
d_call: TRBD1
cdr3_nt: TGTGCCAGCAGCTTAGATCCGACAGGGGGGGAACTGTTTTTT
cdr3_aa: CASSLDPTGGELFF

v_call: TRBV20-1
j_call: TRBJ2-3
clone_size: few
d_call: NA
cdr3_nt: TGCAGTGCCGCACGGAGGGGGCAGGAAGATACGCAGTATTTT
cdr3_aa: CSAARRGQEDTQYF

v_call: TRBV6-1
j_call: TRBJ1-6
clone_size: few
d_call: NA
cdr3_nt: TGTGCCAGCAGTGAAGTAACGTTAAATTCACCCCTCCACTTT
cdr3_aa: CASSEVTLNSPLHF

v_call: TRBV20-1
j_call: TRBJ1-6
clone_size: NA
d_call: NA
cdr3_nt: TGCAGTGCTAGAGCCATTCCCCGGGGGGGTCCTAATTCACCCCTCCACTTT
cdr3_aa: CSARAIPRGGPNSPLHF

v_call: TRBV7-2
j_call: TRBJ2-5
clone_size: few
d_call: NA
cdr3_nt: TGTGCCAGCAGCCCGAAAAGGGGAGGCACCCAGTACTTC
cdr3_aa: CASSPKRGGTQYF

v_call: TRBV24-1
j_call: TRBJ1-2
clone_size: once
d_call: NA
cdr3_nt: TGTGCCACCAGTGAATCCGGGACACCGGTTGGCTACACCTTC
cdr3_aa: CATSESGTPVGYTF

v_call: TRBV9
j_call: TRBJ1-1
clone_size: NA
d_call: TRBD1
cdr3_nt: TGTGCCAGCAGCCTACCCTCTTTGCAGGGGGCCTTTGTAACAACTGAAGCTTTCTTT
cdr3_aa: CASSLPSLQGAFVTTEAFF

v_call: TRBV4-2
j_call: TRBJ1-2
clone_size: few
d_call: NA
cdr3_nt: TGTGCCAGCAGTACTCCTCCGGGAAACTATGGCTACACCTTC
cdr3_aa: CASSTPPGNYGYTF

v_call: TRBV5-1
j_call: TRBJ2-1
clone_size: few
d_call: TRBD1
cdr3_nt: TGCGCCAGCAGCTTGATGACAGGGAACAATGAGCAGTTCTTC
cdr3_aa: CASSLMTGNNEQFF

v_call: TRBV6-1
j_call: TRBJ2-7
clone_size: few
d_call: NA
cdr3_nt: TGTGCCAGCATTGGGGGAGGCACAGGAGCCTACTTCTCCTACGAGCAGTACTTC
cdr3_aa: CASIGGGTGAYFSYEQYF

v_call: TRBV5-1
j_call: TRBJ2-7
clone_size: NA
d_call: NA
cdr3_nt: TGCGCCAGCAGCTTGTTCACAGGTCGCGCCTACGAGCAGTACTTC
cdr3_aa: CASSLFTGRAYEQYF

v_call: TRBV20-1
j_call: TRBJ1-2
clone_size: NA
d_call: NA
cdr3_nt: TGCAGTGCTAGAGATATCGCAGGACTAAACTATGGCTACACCTTC
cdr3_aa: CSARDIAGLNYGYTF

v_call: TRBV20-1
j_call: TRBJ1-1
clone_size: NA
d_call: NA
cdr3_nt: TGCAGTGCTAGAGATAGGAGGCTGAGCAACACTGAAGCTTTCTTT
cdr3_aa: CSARDRRLSNTEAFF

v_call: TRBV7-2
j_call: TRBJ2-3
clone_size: few
d_call: TRBD2
cdr3_nt: TGTGCCAGCAGCTTAGCTAGCGGGGGGGTTCTATCCACAGATACGCAGTATTTT
cdr3_aa: CASSLASGGVLSTDTQYF

v_call: TRBV6-2/TRBV6-3
j_call: TRBJ2-1
clone_size: NA
d_call: NA
cdr3_nt: TGTGCCAGCACCGTACACGGCGGTAGCTCCTACAATGAGCAGTTCTTC
cdr3_aa: CASTVHGGSSYNEQFF

v_call: TRBV4-1
j_call: TRBJ1-2
clone_size: few
d_call: NA
cdr3_nt: TGCGCCAGCAGCCAAGAGGGCAGGGAGAGCTATGGCTACACCTTC
cdr3_aa: CASSQEGRESYGYTF

v_call: TRBV20-1
j_call: TRBJ2-1
clone_size: NA
d_call: NA
cdr3_nt: TGCAGTGTCTCTGGGAATGAGCAGTTCTTC
cdr3_aa: CSVSGNEQFF

v_call: TRBV28
j_call: TRBJ2-5
clone_size: NA
d_call: NA
cdr3_nt: TGTGCCAGCATCCAGACCCTACAGGACCCATACCAAGAGACCCAGTACTTC
cdr3_aa: CASIQTLQDPYQETQYF

v_call: TRBV6-8
j_call: TRBJ2-7
clone_size: few
d_call: TRBD1
cdr3_nt: TGTGCCAGCAAGCGGAAGTACCGGACAGGGGGCTTCTACGAGCAGTACTTC
cdr3_aa: CASKRKYRTGGFYEQYF

v_call: TRBV5-5
j_call: TRBJ2-7
clone_size: NA
d_call: TRBD1
cdr3_nt: TGTGCCAGCAGCTTCGGGACAGGGGGGGCCTACGAGCAGTACTTC
cdr3_aa: CASSFGTGGAYEQYF

v_call: TRBV19
j_call: TRBJ1-5
clone_size: NA
d_call: NA
cdr3_nt: TGTGCCAGTAGCACCGTCATAGGTAGCAATCAGCCCCAGCATTTT
cdr3_aa: CASSTVIGSNQPQHF

v_call: TRBV5-6
j_call: TRBJ2-1
clone_size: NA
d_call: TRBD1
cdr3_nt: TGTGCCAGCAGGGGACAGGGTTTGGATGAGCGGTTCTTC
cdr3_aa: CASRGQGLDERFF

v_call: TRBV28
j_call: TRBJ2-7
clone_size: few
d_call: TRBD2
cdr3_nt: TGTGCCAGCAGTTTCCAGCGGGGGTCGAACTACGAGCAGTACTTC
cdr3_aa: CASSFQRGSNYEQYF

v_call: TRBV29-1
j_call: TRBJ2-7
clone_size: few
d_call: NA
cdr3_nt: TGCAGCGTTGTATCCGACAGGACCTACGAGCAGTACTTC
cdr3_aa: CSVVSDRTYEQYF

v_call: TRBV3-1
j_call: TRBJ1-6
clone_size: NA
d_call: NA
cdr3_nt: TGTGCCAGCAGCCTCCTTCCACGCTATAATTCACCCCTCCACTTT
cdr3_aa: CASSLLPRYNSPLHF

v_call: TRBV20-1
j_call: TRBJ2-1
clone_size: NA
d_call: NA
cdr3_nt: TGCAGTGCACCCCGGAGCTTCCCGGGACCCAATGAGCAGTTCTTC
cdr3_aa: CSAPRSFPGPNEQFF

v_call: TRBV4-3
j_call: TRBJ1-1
clone_size: NA
d_call: NA
cdr3_nt: TGCGCCAGCAGCCAAGATTTGGGAGGGGGGGACACTGAAGCTTTCTTT
cdr3_aa: CASSQDLGGGDTEAFF

v_call: TRBV7-3
j_call: TRBJ2-3
clone_size: NA
d_call: NA
cdr3_nt: TGTGCCAGCAGCTTAAAGGGCAGGAGGGGGGATACGCAGTATTTT
cdr3_aa: CASSLKGRRGDTQYF

v_call: TRBV20-1
j_call: TRBJ1-2
clone_size: NA
d_call: TRBD1
cdr3_nt: TGCAGTGCTAGAAGTCAGGGGGAAATCTATGGCTACACCTTC
cdr3_aa: CSARSQGEIYGYTF

v_call: TRBV7-2
j_call: TRBJ2-7
clone_size: many
d_call: TRBD2
cdr3_nt: TGTGCCAGCAGCTCATGGACTAGCGGGGGGTACGAGCAGTACTTC
cdr3_aa: CASSSWTSGGYEQYF

v_call: TRBV29-1
j_call: TRBJ1-2
clone_size: few
d_call: NA
cdr3_nt: TGCAGCGTTGATCGGGGGGTAGAGGGCTACACCTTC
cdr3_aa: CSVDRGVEGYTF

v_call: TRBV6-5
j_call: TRBJ1-2
clone_size: NA
d_call: NA
cdr3_nt: TGTGCCAGCAGTTGCGGTGACAGGTTCTATGGCTACACCTTC
cdr3_aa: CASSCGDRFYGYTF

v_call: TRBV4-3
j_call: TRBJ2-3
clone_size: NA
d_call: TRBD2
cdr3_nt: TGCGCCAGCAGCCAAGACGGGACCCTAAGCGGGGGGGAGATAGTCACAGATACGCAGTATTTT
cdr3_aa: CASSQDGTLSGGEIVTDTQYF

v_call: TRBV10-3
j_call: TRBJ2-7
clone_size: few
d_call: TRBD1
cdr3_nt: TGTGCCATCAGTGACCCCGGGACAGGGGGGTACGAGCAGTACTTC
cdr3_aa: CAISDPGTGGYEQYF

v_call: TRBV6-2/TRBV6-3
j_call: TRBJ1-2
clone_size: few
d_call: TRBD1
cdr3_nt: TGTGCCAGCGGGGGACAGGGCCCTATCTGGGGTGGCTACACCTTC
cdr3_aa: CASGGQGPIWGGYTF

v_call: TRBV6-2/TRBV6-3
j_call: TRBJ2-3
clone_size: NA
d_call: TRBD1
cdr3_nt: TGTGCCAGCAGTCCTTGGGGGACAGGGGCGACATCCGGTACGCAGTATTTT
cdr3_aa: CASSPWGTGATSGTQYF

v_call: TRBV7-2
j_call: TRBJ2-1
clone_size: few
d_call: NA
cdr3_nt: TGTGCCAGCAGCTTAGAGGAAGCGGAGCAGTTCTTC
cdr3_aa: CASSLEEAEQFF